This TCR beta chain was retrieved from a study of brain T cells in children with intractable seizures. The study, taken as a whole, reports: Viral specificity was inferred only from CDR3 similarity; HCMV serostatus was unknown. Absence of clones before surgery may stem from lower sequencing depth.

This CDR3 has 18 residues. Germline CDR1 is MGHRA and CDR2 is YSYEKL. V lost 1 base and J lost 3; bases outside the gene matches: 8. The method was immunoSEQ multiplex PCR; TCRdb's version includes in-frame clones alone and lacks a portion of them. The data show approximately 77,000 clones, about 92% seen once. For this clone: Its antigen is still unknown.

The sequenced cases were selected for having the highest brain T cell transcript signatures. Pre-surgery treatment included at least one anti-epileptic drug. The rearrangement links TRBV4-1 to TRBJ2-1; 11 nucleotides agree with TRBD2. The clonotype was recovered from a boy under two years old with tuberous sclerosis and intractable seizures. The sequenced sample was peripheral blood, obtained at surgery. This CDR3 is CASSQASSSGRLYNEQFF. As DNA, the CDR3 is TGCGCCAGCAGCCAAGCATCATCTAGCGGGAGGCTCTACAATGAGCAGTTCTTC.